These T cell receptor beta chains were read from a single sample in a study of technical replicates of blood from a handful of donors. Sequenced by immunoSEQ multiplex PCR; TCRdb stores in-frame clones only, minus some. The sample shows 80,000 to 95,000 clones, 85% to 95% of them seen only once. Sequenced: T cells isolated from PBMCs. Receptors originate from a human donor in good health. The CDR3 runs from the conserved cysteine through the conserved F or W. A D gene is named only where the DNA matches it firmly. Some rows mark clone size as missing; the rest say once, few, many or name a class of expanded clone.

CDR3: CASSFAAGGNQPQHF; DNA: TGTGCCAGCAGCTTCGCGGCGGGCGGCAATCAGCCCCAGCATTTT; size: NA; V: TRBV7-9; J: TRBJ1-5; D: NA
CDR3: CASRFGAAGESGGELFF; DNA: TGTGCCAGCCGCTTTGGAGCGGCGGGAGAGTCTGGCGGGGAGCTGTTTTTT; size: NA; V: TRBV28; J: TRBJ2-2; D: TRBD2
CDR3: CASSPDRLYLETQYF; DNA: TGTGCCAGCAGCCCAGACAGGTTGTATTTGGAGACCCAGTACTTC; size: NA; V: TRBV11-3; J: TRBJ2-5; D: NA
CDR3: CASSSRDAYEQYF; DNA: TGTGCCAGTAGTTCCAGGGATGCCTACGAGCAGTACTTC; size: NA; V: TRBV19; J: TRBJ2-7; D: NA
CDR3: CASSLGGGFYGYTF; DNA: TGTGCCAGCAGTTTAGGCGGGGGTTTCTATGGCTACACCTTC; size: NA; V: TRBV27; J: TRBJ1-2; D: NA
CDR3: CAISESPGEGWYF; DNA: TGTGCCATCAGTGAGTCCCCAGGGGAGGGCTGGTACTTC; size: once; V: TRBV10-3; J: TRBJ2-7; D: NA
CDR3: CASSPFGSRGINYGYTF; DNA: TGTGCCAGCAGCCCTTTCGGTTCTCGAGGGATAAACTATGGCTACACCTTC; size: NA; V: TRBV7-8; J: TRBJ1-2; D: NA
CDR3: CAWSGSYTQYF; DNA: TGTGCCTGGAGTGGTAGTTACACGCAGTATTTT; size: NA; V: TRBV30; J: TRBJ2-3; D: NA
CDR3: CASSLDLWTGQGNDGYTF; DNA: TGTGCCAGCAGCTTAGACCTTTGGACCGGGCAGGGGAATGATGGCTACACCTTC; size: NA; V: TRBV11-3; J: TRBJ1-2; D: NA
CDR3: CASSLTLAGEFNEQYF; DNA: TGCGCCAGCAGCTTGACCCTAGCGGGAGAATTTAACGAGCAGTACTTC; size: NA; V: TRBV5-1; J: TRBJ2-7; D: TRBD2
CDR3: CASSLYSGGRRTYEQYF; DNA: TGTGCCAGCAGCTTATACAGCGGGGGGCGAAGAACCTACGAGCAGTACTTC; size: NA; V: TRBV7-2; J: TRBJ2-7; D: TRBD2
CDR3: CASSLTSRGLDEQFF; DNA: TGCGCCAGCAGCTTGACGTCGCGGGGATTAGATGAGCAGTTCTTC; size: NA; V: TRBV5-1; J: TRBJ2-1; D: NA
CDR3: CASSGGGGNQPQHF; DNA: TGTGCCAGCTCAGGTGGAGGGGGCAATCAGCCCCAGCATTTT; size: NA; V: TRBV18; J: TRBJ1-5; D: NA
CDR3: CASSLRGGEQFF; DNA: TGCGCCAGCAGCCTCCGCGGGGGCGAGCAGTTCTTC; size: NA; V: TRBV4-1; J: TRBJ2-1; D: NA
CDR3: CASATYRGHVGTDTQYF; DNA: TGTGCCAGTGCCACCTACCGGGGACACGTTGGCACAGATACGCAGTATTTT; size: NA; V: TRBV11-2; J: TRBJ2-3; D: NA
CDR3: CASREKSGMAGSEAFF; DNA: TGTGCCAGCAGAGAAAAATCAGGGATGGCGGGATCTGAAGCTTTCTTT; size: NA; V: TRBV6-4; J: TRBJ1-1; D: NA
CDR3: CASSLAGDLGANVLTF; DNA: TGTGCCAGCAGCTTAGCGGGAGATCTGGGGGCCAACGTCCTGACTTTC; size: NA; V: TRBV5-4; J: TRBJ2-6; D: TRBD2
CDR3: CASSDSTHASPHEQYF; DNA: TGTGCCAGCAGCGACTCCACTCACGCGTCTCCTCACGAGCAGTACTTC; size: NA; V: TRBV9; J: TRBJ2-7; D: NA
CDR3: CAWSWRGALYF; DNA: TGTGCCTGGAGTTGGCGGGGGGCCCTTTACTTC; size: NA; V: TRBV30; J: TRBJ2-5; D: TRBD2
CDR3: CASSLTRPDTQYF; DNA: TGTGCTAGCAGCTTGACTCGTCCTGATACGCAGTATTTT; size: NA; V: TRBV7-7; J: TRBJ2-3; D: NA
CDR3: CASTSVGTSISSTDTQYF; DNA: TGTGCCAGTACCAGCGTCGGGACTAGCATCTCTAGCACAGATACGCAGTATTTT; size: NA; V: TRBV19; J: TRBJ2-3; D: TRBD2
CDR3: CASGPKPLYGYTF; DNA: TGTGCCAGCGGTCCCAAGCCACTCTATGGCTACACCTTC; size: NA; V: TRBV9; J: TRBJ1-2; D: NA
CDR3: CASSQGLADNEQFF; DNA: TGCGCCAGCAGCCAGGGACTAGCGGACAATGAGCAGTTCTTC; size: NA; V: TRBV10-1; J: TRBJ2-1; D: TRBD2
CDR3: CASSLGGYGYTF; DNA: TGCGCCAGCAGCTTAGGGGGCTATGGCTACACCTTC; size: once; V: TRBV5-1; J: TRBJ1-2; D: NA
CDR3: CASSYRGQANYGYTF; DNA: TGCGCCAGCAGCTACAGGGGACAGGCAAACTATGGCTACACCTTC; size: NA; V: TRBV5-1; J: TRBJ1-2; D: TRBD1
CDR3: CASSFDRTLMNTEAFF; DNA: TGTGCCAGCAGCTTCGACAGAACCCTCATGAACACTGAAGCTTTCTTT; size: NA; V: TRBV7-9; J: TRBJ1-1; D: NA
CDR3: CASSPRQGYEQYF; DNA: TGTGCCAGCAGTCCTCGACAGGGCTACGAGCAGTACTTC; size: NA; V: TRBV6-5; J: TRBJ2-7; D: TRBD1
CDR3: CASSRDFSYEQYF; DNA: TGTGCCAGCAGCCGGGACTTCTCCTACGAGCAGTACTTC; size: NA; V: TRBV4-2; J: TRBJ2-7; D: NA
CDR3: CASGTKRESSEQYF; DNA: TGTGCCAGCGGAACAAAGCGGGAGTCTTCCGAGCAGTACTTC; size: once; V: TRBV27; J: TRBJ2-7; D: TRBD2
CDR3: CASSYYRERTDTQYF; DNA: TGTGCCAGCAGTTATTACCGGGAACGCACAGATACGCAGTATTTT; size: NA; V: TRBV6-5; J: TRBJ2-3; D: NA
CDR3: CASSEAPTSGVDTQYF; DNA: TGTGCCAGCAGTGAAGCGCCGACTAGCGGGGTAGATACGCAGTATTTT; size: NA; V: TRBV6-1; J: TRBJ2-3; D: TRBD2
CDR3: CASSQDLRAGSYNEQFF; DNA: TGTGCCAGCAGCCAAGATCTCAGGGCAGGCTCCTACAATGAGCAGTTCTTC; size: NA; V: TRBV4-2; J: TRBJ2-1; D: NA
CDR3: CASSLNGGGAVDTQYF; DNA: TGTGCCAGCAGCTTAAACGGCGGGGGGGCTGTAGATACGCAGTATTTT; size: NA; V: TRBV7-3; J: TRBJ2-3; D: TRBD2
CDR3: CASSLGVNNEQFF; DNA: TGCGCCAGCAGCTTAGGGGTTAACAATGAGCAGTTCTTC; size: NA; V: TRBV5-1; J: TRBJ2-1; D: NA
CDR3: CASRQTGNYGYTF; DNA: TGTGCCAGCAGGCAAACGGGGAACTATGGCTACACCTTC; size: NA; V: TRBV28; J: TRBJ1-2; D: NA
CDR3: CASSGTGGVGYGYTF; DNA: TGTGCCAGCAGTGGGACAGGGGGCGTTGGCTATGGCTACACCTTC; size: NA; V: TRBV6-5; J: TRBJ1-2; D: TRBD1
CDR3: CASTLGASGSTDTQYF; DNA: TGTGCCAGCACTCTCGGGGCTAGCGGGAGTACAGATACGCAGTATTTT; size: NA; V: TRBV28; J: TRBJ2-3; D: TRBD2
CDR3: CAITKSPIRGTGRYSNQPQHF; DNA: TGCGCCATCACCAAATCCCCAATAAGAGGGACAGGGAGGTATAGCAATCAGCCCCAGCATTTT; size: NA; V: TRBV5-1; J: TRBJ1-5; D: TRBD1
CDR3: CASGIAAGLSGNTIYF; DNA: TGTGCCAGTGGAATAGCGGCAGGTCTCTCTGGAAACACCATATATTTT; size: NA; V: TRBV19; J: TRBJ1-3; D: NA
CDR3: CSVVTDYGYTF; DNA: TGCAGCGTTGTGACAGACTATGGCTACACCTTC; size: NA; V: TRBV29-1; J: TRBJ1-2; D: NA
CDR3: CASSKLGGWVGANVLTF; DNA: TGTGCCAGCAGCAAACTAGGGGGCTGGGTTGGGGCCAACGTCCTGACTTTC; size: NA; V: TRBV21-1; J: TRBJ2-6; D: NA
CDR3: CASSLVATTNTEAFF; DNA: TGTGCCAGCAGCTTAGTGGCGACAACGAACACTGAAGCTTTCTTT; size: NA; V: TRBV7-9; J: TRBJ1-1; D: NA
CDR3: CASPRQGDPYEQYF; DNA: TGTGCCAGCCCGAGACAGGGGGACCCCTACGAGCAGTACTTC; size: NA; V: TRBV19; J: TRBJ2-7; D: TRBD1
CDR3: CTSSQDSSGSMNEQFF; DNA: TGCACCAGCAGCCAAGATAGTAGCGGGAGTATGAATGAGCAGTTCTTC; size: NA; V: TRBV1; J: TRBJ2-1; D: NA